This T cell receptor beta chain derives from a study of cytomegalovirus exposure and HLA in healthy donors (TCRdb year 2017). For the study in its entirety: An earlier analysis of some 500 of the donors reported roughly 300 Gb of sequence data and some 120 million unique TCR beta sequences from some 180 million T cells. The aim of the study was to test whether cataloging public T cell receptors could identify signatures of past pathogen exposure. Every discovery cohort repertoire had been produced on one sequencing platform. About 280 gigabases of sequencing data and 75 million to 85 million unique TCR sequences made up an early release that covered 500 to 650 HLA-typed donors. A later analysis re-examined previously published TCR beta repertoires from around 670 donors and added high-resolution HLA genotyping to investigate patterns of TCR occurrence. High-throughput TCR immunosequencing, statistical association of individual TCRs with disease status, and machine learning were combined to predict cytomegalovirus infection status. In the later analysis, no new phenotypic data were used to find candidate immune exposures; instead, reliance was placed on TCR beta sequences and their occurrence across donors. Typing coverage differed by locus: A, B, C, DRB1 and DQB1 were typed in about 629-640 donors, DQA1 in approximately 520, DPA1 in approximately 600, and DPB1 in roughly 450. The study used immunosequencing to profile the T cell repertoires of hundreds of subjects and linked those repertoires to cytomegalovirus serostatus. Besides the first cohort of approximately 670 subjects, a separate validation cohort made up of 120 or so different subjects was used. In an earlier analysis of 550 to 700 of the donors, high-throughput TCR beta sequencing was used to judge whether each TCR beta V gene segment behaved as functional or pseudogenic. Among approximately 370 genotyped donors of the cohort, an average of approximately 240,000 unique TCR beta nucleotide sequences was sequenced per donor, of which roughly 17% were non-productive. HLA typing included class I and class II loci at four-digit resolution. Among the 398 genotyped donors, 81% belonged to the genetic ancestry cluster associated with self-reported Caucasian donors. Alongside the repertoire data, information on donor age, sex, ethnicity and CMV serostatus was compiled. Roughly 5 DR-DQ haplotypes were handled as single units for association and clustering because linkage in the cohort was strong. In a later genetic analysis, genome-wide SNP genotypes for about 65% of the roughly 700 donors were used, and that subset was treated as a discovery cohort.

V lost 5 bases and J lost 5 bases; the stretch between them is 9 bases long. CDR1 and CDR2, looked up from the germline V gene (reference sequence), are SEHNR and FQNEAQ. CDR3 length: 12 amino acids, cysteine to phenylalanine. Only the CDR3 portion is preserved as DNA: 36 bases, with reading frame beginning at the first base. In total, just over 650 healthy bone marrow donors made up the cohort. At the time of sampling, all cohort members were nominally healthy, though unrecorded immune exposures were likely present. The donor was CMV seronegative and was included in the group of around 320 seronegative cohort members. Every donor gave a peripheral blood sample, and the peripheral blood mononuclear cells from that sample were used for TCR beta sequencing. The Qiagen DNeasy Blood Extraction Kit was used to extract genomic DNA from the blood cell samples. Points on this clone: The antigen it binds to is not known. One base away there is no much larger clone; base qualities are not given.

Study-level results and caveats: Assigning TCR associations to individual alleles was difficult when HLA alleles, especially DR and DQ, strongly co-occurred. A later analysis found that most CMV-associated TCR beta chains appeared HLA-restricted, with HLA associations seemingly driven largely by CMV exposure. A further reported finding was that TCR beta sequences accurately predicted the HLA-A and HLA-B alleles for most subjects in the first cohort. A later analysis reported that several top co-occurrence clusters appeared linked to parvovirus B19, influenza, CMV and Epstein-Barr virus. An earlier analysis of some 590 of the donors showed that most TCR beta V segments appeared in productive rearrangements either about 87% or about 30% of the time, which broadly matched IMGT annotations. Compared with the roughly 720-donor mean, donors in an Asian-associated ancestry cluster had fewer N-insertions in productive TCRs, according to a later genetic analysis. An association between a missense DCLRE1C variant and V-gene and J-gene trimming of TCR beta chains was found in a later genetic analysis and replicated in an independent cohort. Specific HLA alleles were associated with over 15,000 TCR beta sequences at a false discovery rate of 0.05 in a later analysis. Sequencing depth was assumed to be roughly uniform across donors in the presence/absence analyses, though that assumption may not hold. Correlated functional status among segregating V segments might reflect linkage disequilibrium, but an unknown experimental factor could not be ruled out. The authors suggested that the approach could potentially be generalized to other disease states and immunological phenotypes. In a later analysis, TCR association rates were found to vary across HLA loci, with the most associated TCRs seen for DRB1 alleles and the fewest for HLA-C alleles. In the study, some 160 TCR beta chains were listed as associated with cytomegalovirus. Because the 87-base-pair reads could not distinguish some IMGT-functional V segments, including TRBV6-2 and TRBV6-3, those segments were excluded. In this cohort, only TCR beta chains were sequenced, and detectable features were limited by the absence of alpha or paired-chain data. Because HLA typing was unavailable for some donors at each locus, only the typed subset was used in association tests. The sequencing pipeline was judged likely to have produced a cluster of highly shared sequence variants as a technical artifact. In vitro tests confirmed that a few of the cytomegalovirus-associated TCR beta chains recognize cytomegalovirus antigens. Most TCR sequences were observed very rarely across donors, whereas some public TCRs were present in many individuals. The only immune exposure information available for the cohort was CMV serostatus. Compared with equally common non-associated chains, HLA-associated TCR beta chains in a later analysis were more clonally expanded and had lower generation probabilities. Because counts were too low, some 17 rarely observed V segments, including chromosome 9 orphons, were left out of the earlier analysis of about 620 of the donors. The classifier was reported to diagnose cytomegalovirus status with high specificity and sensitivity in both the original and validation cohorts.

Library creation used the immunoSEQ multiplex PCR assay. A mixture of 60 forward primers for TCR Vbeta segments and 13 reverse primers for TCR Jbeta segments was used in the multiplex PCR. Amplification of the CDR3 region of rearranged TCR beta genes was performed with a multiplex PCR assay on genomic DNA. On the Illumina HiSeq System, the amplified TCR beta libraries were sequenced as 87-base-pair reads. The authors' analysis ran thus. A later analysis tallied around 87 million unique TCR beta chains across the roughly 610 repertoires, and some 10 million of those chains were shared by two or more donors. To remove PCR and sequencing errors, raw reads were error-corrected and collapsed into unique sequences using a nearest-neighbor algorithm that merged closely related sequences. CDR3 sequences were aligned to IMGT reference sequences to assign V, D and J gene segments. For a sequence to be retained, a match of at least six nucleotides to both a V gene segment and a J gene segment was required. A rearrangement counted as productive if the CDR3 had no stop codons and remained in frame with V and J, and every other rearrangement counted as non-productive. Following IMGT convention, CDR3 was defined as the stretch from the second conserved V-encoded cysteine up to the conserved J-encoded phenylalanine. In an earlier analysis of just under 600 of the donors, sequences lacking an unambiguous match to a single V gene segment were excluded. In an earlier analysis of some 590 of the donors, a V segment was called functional when productive rearrangements were above 56.7%, and segregating when the standard deviation between donors exceeded 5%. A statistical classification framework was built for diagnosing cytomegalovirus status from the catalog of TCR beta chain sequences. V and J gene assignment, in a later analysis, came from comparing TCR nucleotide sequences with IMGT/GENE-DB human TR gene sequences. A later analysis assigned CDR3 sequences and most-parsimonious VDJ recombination scenarios with the TCRdist pipeline. In a later analysis, each TCR beta chain was defined by its CDR3 amino acid sequence together with its V-gene family, and reads lacking a unique V-gene family were excluded. As a way to deal with suspected cross-contamination and a sequencing artifact, a later analysis dropped approximately 590 nucleotide sequences that were highly shared and had low generation probability. In a later analysis, a clonal expansion index was calculated for each public chain from normalized within-repertoire ranks of inferred template counts. In a later analysis, generation probabilities were computed with a VDJ recombination model fitted to out-of-frame rearrangements, and the resulting probabilities were checked against IGoR. In a later analysis, TCR-TCR, TCR-HLA and TCR-CMV co-occurrence was scored with hypergeometric tests, and a repertoire-size bias correction was applied to TCR pairs. False discovery rates were estimated in a later analysis by permuting HLA or CMV assignments 20 times. A later analysis grouped co-occurring TCRs with DBSCAN, adding TCRdist sequence similarity when clustering within HLA-allele-positive subsets. For co-occurrence clustering, repertoires with fewer than 30,000 or more than 120,000 public chains were excluded, along with 4 to 6 repertoires with anomalous nucleotide sharing. As stored in TCRdb, this immuneACCESS dataset retains in-frame rearrangements with V and J assigned. A fraction of the clones does not appear; measured against another copy, unresolved V genes explain less than half of the discrepancy, and the remainder lacks a known reason. V and J calls and clone size are as listed in that table; D and trimming were resolved from the DNA. The sample table shows about 200,000 clones, and approximately 79% are seen once. The ten largest account for roughly 1.6% of the sample.

The chain was built from TRBV7-9 and TRBJ2-5; there is no confident call for the D gene. Sequences were obtained from PBMCs. The TCR comes from a man aged 45-65 years in good health and CMV-seronegative. The CDR3 in this case is CASSPNRETQYF. DNA sequence: TGTGCCAGCAGCCCTAACCGGGAGACCCAGTACTTC.